The 20 T cell receptor beta chains below all came from one sample that was sequenced in a study of human T cells and chemical hapten exposure. Time point given: pre-sensitization, week 0. Treatment here: therapeutic diphenylcyclopropenone sensitization with weekly scalp DPC. TCRdb processed the RACE reads anew with MiXCR; each CDR3 protein has one entry. Of over 300,000 distinct CDR3 sequences listed, more than 4.5% are singletons. The specimen was whole blood, collected in connection with sensitization to the hapten diphenylcyclopropenone (DPC). Receptors originate from a woman aged 50 to 60 with alopecia areata. Some clones in this sample may be carry-over from other donors' samples.

This clonotype was counted many times. This chain joins TRBV7-8 and TRBJ1-5; no firm D call. The V end was cut by 5 bases, the J end by 1 base, with 21 bases between. Germline V gene data show CDR1 as SGHVS and CDR2 as FQNEAQ. The CDR3 consists of 18 residues. The CDR3 region is CASSVLPPLAESNQPQHF. In DNA form, the CDR3 reads TGTGCCAGCAGCGTTTTACCACCATTGGCGGAGAGCAATCAGCCCCAGCATTTT.

Ten or more counts support this clonotype. This sequence joins TRBV6-5 and TRBJ2-7; 10 positions agree with TRBD1. V was pared by 6 bases and J by 2 bases, with 4 bases of the junction left unmatched. This CDR3 is built from 14 residues. The germline gives CDR1 MNHEY, CDR2 SVGAGI. The CDR3 DNA is TGTGCCAGCAGGGCCGGGACAGGGGCCTACGAGCAGTACTTC. As protein: CASRAGTGAYEQYF.

The V and J genes are TRBV20-1 and TRBJ2-7; 11 positions agree with TRBD2. This CDR3 has 14 amino acids. V lost 5 bases, J lost 0 bases, and 3 bases stayed unmatched. Germline loops: CDR1 DFQATT, CDR2 SNEGSKA (reference sequence). The CDR3, as DNA: TGCAGTGCTGTAGCGGGGGGGAGCTCCTACGAGCAGTACTTC. This translates into CSAVAGGSSYEQYF.

V usage is TRBV15 and J usage is TRBJ2-7; D assignment may be TRBD1 or TRBD2 (5 bases each). V shed 0 bases and J shed 4 bases, with 22 bases lying between them. The CDR3 runs 18 residues. Germline lookup yields CDR1 LNHNV and CDR2 YYDKDF (reference sequence). DNA for the CDR3: TGTGCCACCAGCAGAGACAACGGGGCACTACATCGTCGGTACGAGCAGTACTTC. It yields the protein CATSRDNGALHRRYEQYF. Full variable domain (missing parts from reference TRBV15 and TRBJ2-7): DAMVIQNPRYQVTQFGKPVTLSCSQTLNHNVMYWYQQKSSQAPKLLFHYYDKDFNNEADTPDNFQSRRPNTSFCFLDIRSPGLGDTAMYLCATSRDNGALHRRYEQYFGPGTRLTVT.

This rearrangement joins TRBV7-9 to TRBJ2-7; 8 nucleotides align to TRBD2. This CDR3 is 15 amino acids long. Germline-derived CDR1 and CDR2 are SEHNR and FQNEAQ (reference sequence). Germline trimming cut 4 bases from V and 5 bases from J; bases unmatched to any gene: 10. The CDR3 nucleotides are TGTGCCAGCAGCTCACGAGCGGGAGTTGTCGACGAGCAGTACTTC. Translating it yields CASSSRAGVVDEQYF.

The sample holds many counts of this clonotype. The chain combines TRBV6-6 with TRBJ1-5; D possibly corresponds to TRBD1 (5 bases). The germline V gene has CDR1 MNHNY and CDR2 SVGAGI (reference sequence). The V end lost 4 bases, the J end lost 4 bases, and 17 bases lay between the germline ends. This CDR3 is 16 amino acids long. CDR3 DNA sequence: TGTGCCAGCAGTTCCTTGGGGGGTGGAGGGAATCAGCCCCAGCATTTT. It codes for CASSSLGGGGNQPQHF.

This clonotype was seen a few times. The chain uses TRBV6-1 and TRBJ2-1, with D possibly matching TRBD1 (6 bases). The germline V gene has CDR1 MNHNS and CDR2 SASEGT. V gave up 2 bases and J gave up 13 bases, with 12 bases separating them. The CDR3 consists of 12 residues. CDR3 region: CASSELRDIQFF. CDR3 coding DNA: TGTGCCAGCAGTGAACTTCGGGACATTCAGTTCTTC.

This clonotype was observed at least ten times. V is TRBV6-2 or TRBV6-3 and J is TRBJ2-5, with D unresolved. This CDR3 has 12 residues. V gave up 0 bases and J gave up 4 bases, with 3 bases separating them. Germline V lookup: CDR1 MNHEY, CDR2 SVGEGT. Here the CDR3 DNA reads TGTGCCAGCAGTTACTCAGGAGAGACCCAGTACTTC. This gives the protein CASSYSGETQYF.

This clonotype was observed a handful of times. The chain recombines TRBV29-1 with TRBJ2-5; maybe TRBD1 (5 bases). Trimming took 2 bases from V and 5 from J, leaving 12 bases between them. Germline loops: CDR1 SQVTM, CDR2 ANQGSEA. The CDR3 sequence is 13 residues long. The CDR3 DNA is TGCAGCGTTGAACCCCAGGGATGGGAGACCCAGTACTTC. It codes for CSVEPQGWETQYF. Full variable domain (remainder filled in from reference TRBV29-1 and TRBJ2-5): SAVISQKPSRDICQRGTSLTIQCQVDSQVTMMFWYRQQPGQSLTLIATANQGSEATYESGFVIDKFPISRPNLTFSTLTVSNMSPEDSSIYLCSVEPQGWETQYFGPGTRLLVL.

The CDR3 nucleotides are TGTGCCAGCAGCTTAACGACTAGCGGATTTTTCCCGCAGTATTTT. It codes for CASSLTTSGFFPQYF. The V and J genes are TRBV7-2 and TRBJ2-3; 9 positions agree with TRBD2. The CDR3 loop spans 15 amino acids. Looked up from germline, CDR1 is SGHTA and CDR2 is FQGNSA. The ends lost 2 bases at V and 10 bases at J; junction bases unmatched: 10. The whole variable domain, filled in from reference TRBV7-2 and TRBJ2-3, reads GAGVSQSPSNKVTEKGKDVELRCDPISGHTALYWYRQSLGQGLEFLIYFQGNSAPDKSGLPSDRFSAERTGGSVSTLTIQRTQQEDSAVYLCASSLTTSGFFPQYFGPGTRLTVL.

This clonotype has just a few counts. This chain joins TRBV7-9 and TRBJ2-1, with D tentatively TRBD2 (5 bases). CDR1 SEHNR and CDR2 FQNEAQ come from the germline V gene (reference sequence). The length of the CDR3 is 16 residues. The V end was cut by 5 bases, the J end by 9 bases, with 23 bases between. CDR3 region: CASSRFPGPRGSEQFF. The CDR3 nucleotides read TGTGCCAGCAGCCGGTTTCCCGGGCCCCGGGGTAGTGAGCAGTTCTTC.

In its sample, this clonotype was seen many times. This chain uses TRBV6-5 with TRBJ2-2; tentative D call: TRBD1 (6 bases). From germline, CDR1 is MNHEY and CDR2 SVGAGI. This CDR3 contains 15 residues. V lost 2 bases and J 4 bases, leaving 11 bases between the germline ends. The CDR3 sequence: CASSYGTYSTGELFF. The CDR3, as DNA: TGTGCCAGCAGTTACGGGACATATTCCACCGGGGAGCTGTTTTTT.

In its sample, this clonotype was seen many times. The genes are TRBV7-6 and TRBJ2-2, with 11 bases matching TRBD2. Germline trimming cut 6 bases from V and 8 bases from J; bases unmatched to any gene: 2. CDR1 and CDR2 from the germline V gene are SGHVS and FNYEAQ. This CDR3 has 13 residues. The CDR3 DNA is TGTGCCAGCAGTAGGACTAGCGGGGGGGAGCTGTTTTTT. It translates to CASSRTSGGELFF.

The CDR3 bases are TGTGCCAGCATGAATCCGGGGGCGGGCGGAGCTTTCTTT. This translates into CASMNPGAGGAFF. This chain links TRBV12-3 or TRBV12-4 with TRBJ1-1; a weak D match, TRBD1 (6 bases). This CDR3 is built from 13 residues. With 7 bases removed from V and 10 bases from J, the gap between germline ends came to 19 bases.

This clonotype was seen a single time. This chain uses TRBV20-1 with TRBJ1-5, with D unclear. The CDR3 loop spans 15 amino acids. The germline gives CDR1 DFQATT, CDR2 SNEGSKA (reference sequence). Trimming cost V 0 bases and J 1 base, with 10 bases left between them. CDR3 region: CSARDSSRSNQPQHF. CDR3 DNA: TGCAGTGCTAGAGATTCGAGTAGGAGCAATCAGCCCCAGCATTTT.

This clonotype appeared many times. This chain uses TRBV5-6 with TRBJ2-2; 8 nucleotides match TRBD1. This CDR3 has 16 residues. V was pared by 4 bases and J by 4 bases, with 9 bases of the junction left unmatched. In germline, CDR1 is SGHDT, CDR2 YYEEEE. The CDR3 DNA follows: TGTGCCAGCAGCGGAAAGACAGGGGAGCTCACCGGGGAGCTGTTTTTT. Translated: CASSGKTGELTGELFF.

This clonotype was detected many times. The CDR3 is CASSFPDNSPLHF. The CDR3 coding sequence is TGTGCCAGCAGCTTTCCGGATAATTCACCCCTCCACTTT. This chain joins TRBV5-4 and TRBJ1-6; D ambiguous. CDR3 length: 13 residues. Trimming pared 2 bases from V and 5 bases from J, leaving 5 bases between. Per the germline V gene, CDR1 is SGHNT and CDR2 is YYREEE (reference sequence).

Ten or more counts support this clonotype. The chain couples TRBV20-1 to TRBJ1-5, with D possibly being TRBD1 (5 bases). Germline V gene sequence: CDR1 DFQATT, CDR2 SNEGSKA (reference sequence). Trimming shortened V by 4 bases and J by 0 bases, and 13 bases separated the two germline ends. This CDR3 comprises 15 residues. In DNA form, the CDR3 reads TGCAGTGCTAAAGAGGGGCGCTATAGCAATCAGCCCCAGCATTTT. This sequence encodes CSAKEGRYSNQPQHF.

Many counts were recorded for this clonotype. The rearrangement joins TRBV6-2 or TRBV6-3 to TRBJ2-5; 9 nucleotides agree with TRBD2. Germline values: CDR1 MNHEY, CDR2 SVGEGT. After removal of 4 bases from V and 1 base from J, the junction contained 7 bases not matched to a gene. The length of the CDR3 is 16 residues. The CDR3 loop reads CASSFPMTSGQETQYF. CDR3 nucleotide sequence: TGTGCCAGCAGTTTCCCCATGACTAGCGGCCAAGAGACCCAGTACTTC.

This clonotype was picked up many times. V usage is TRBV29-1 and J usage is TRBJ1-1; TRBD1 matches 8 bases. V shed 3 bases, J shed 5 bases, and the junction held 8 bases outside the gene matches. Germline V gene data show CDR1 as SQVTM and CDR2 as ANQGSEA. The CDR3 covers 14 residues. As DNA, the CDR3 is TGCAGCGTTGATAGGGCAGGGGGCAGGACTGAAGCTTTCTTT. Its translation: CSVDRAGGRTEAFF.